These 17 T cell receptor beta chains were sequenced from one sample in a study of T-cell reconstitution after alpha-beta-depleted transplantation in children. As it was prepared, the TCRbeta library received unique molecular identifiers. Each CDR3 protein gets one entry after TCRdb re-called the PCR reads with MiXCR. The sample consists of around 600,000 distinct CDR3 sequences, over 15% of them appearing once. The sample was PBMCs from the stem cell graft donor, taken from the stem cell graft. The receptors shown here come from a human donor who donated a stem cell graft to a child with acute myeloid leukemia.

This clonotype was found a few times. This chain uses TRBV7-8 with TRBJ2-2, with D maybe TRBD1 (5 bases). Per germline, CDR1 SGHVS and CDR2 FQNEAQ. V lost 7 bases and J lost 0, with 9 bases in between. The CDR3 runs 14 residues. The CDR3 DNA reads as TGTGCCAGCAAGGGGAACCCGAACACCGGGGAGCTGTTTTTT. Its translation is CASKGNPNTGELFF.

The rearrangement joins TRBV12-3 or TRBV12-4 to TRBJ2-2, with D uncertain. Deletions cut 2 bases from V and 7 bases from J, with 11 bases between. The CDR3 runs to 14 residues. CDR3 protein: CASSLLGRDGELFF. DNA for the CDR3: TGTGCCAGCAGTTTATTGGGAAGGGACGGGGAGCTGTTTTTT.

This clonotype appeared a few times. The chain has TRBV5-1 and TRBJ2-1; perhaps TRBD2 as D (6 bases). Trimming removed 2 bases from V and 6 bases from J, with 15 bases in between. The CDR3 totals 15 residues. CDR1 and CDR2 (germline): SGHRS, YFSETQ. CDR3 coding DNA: TGCGCCAGCAGCTTCGGGACTCACTCATCCAATGAGCAGTTCTTC. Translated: CASSFGTHSSNEQFF.

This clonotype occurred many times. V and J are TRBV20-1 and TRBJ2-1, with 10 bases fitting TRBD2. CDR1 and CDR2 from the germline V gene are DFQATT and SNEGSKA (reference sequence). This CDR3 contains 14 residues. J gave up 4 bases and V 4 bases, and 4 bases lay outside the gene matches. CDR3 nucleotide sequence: TGCAGTGCTAACTTAGCGGGGGGATACAATGAGCAGTTCTTC. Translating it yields CSANLAGGYNEQFF.

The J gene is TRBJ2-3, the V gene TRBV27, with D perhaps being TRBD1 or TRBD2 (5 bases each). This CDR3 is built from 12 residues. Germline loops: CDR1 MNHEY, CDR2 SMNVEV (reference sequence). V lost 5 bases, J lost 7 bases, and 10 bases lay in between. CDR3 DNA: TGTGCCAGCAGTCCCCGGGGCCATACGCAGTATTTT. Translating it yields CASSPRGHTQYF.

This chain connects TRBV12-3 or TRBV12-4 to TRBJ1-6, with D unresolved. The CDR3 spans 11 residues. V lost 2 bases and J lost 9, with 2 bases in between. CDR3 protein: CASSLFSPLHF. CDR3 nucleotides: TGTGCCAGCAGTTTATTTTCACCCCTCCACTTT.

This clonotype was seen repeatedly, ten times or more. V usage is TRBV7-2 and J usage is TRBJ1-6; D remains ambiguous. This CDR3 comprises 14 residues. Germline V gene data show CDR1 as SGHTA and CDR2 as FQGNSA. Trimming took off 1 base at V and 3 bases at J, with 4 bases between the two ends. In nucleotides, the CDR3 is TGTGCCAGCAGCTTAGACCTCTATAATTCACCCCTCCACTTT. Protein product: CASSLDLYNSPLHF.

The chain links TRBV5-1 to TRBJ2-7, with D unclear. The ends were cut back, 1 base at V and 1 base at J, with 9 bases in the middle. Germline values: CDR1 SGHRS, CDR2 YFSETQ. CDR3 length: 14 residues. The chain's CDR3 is CASSLWPESYEQYF. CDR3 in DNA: TGCGCCAGCAGCTTGTGGCCTGAATCCTACGAGCAGTACTTC.

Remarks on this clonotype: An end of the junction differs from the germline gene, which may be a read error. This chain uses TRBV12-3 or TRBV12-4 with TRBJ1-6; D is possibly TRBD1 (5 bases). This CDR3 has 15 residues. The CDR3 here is CASSEGAGRNSPLHF. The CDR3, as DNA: TGTGCCAGCAGTGAAGGGGCAGGCCGAAATTCACCCCTCCATTTT.

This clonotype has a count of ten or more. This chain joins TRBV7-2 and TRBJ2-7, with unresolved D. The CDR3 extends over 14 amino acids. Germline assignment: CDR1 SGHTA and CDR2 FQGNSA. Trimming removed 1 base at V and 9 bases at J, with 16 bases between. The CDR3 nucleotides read TGTGCCAGCAGCTTAGTAATGGGCGAGCAAAGGCAGTACTTC. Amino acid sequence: CASSLVMGEQRQYF. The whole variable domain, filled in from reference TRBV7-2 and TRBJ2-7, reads GAGVSQSPSNKVTEKGKDVELRCDPISGHTALYWYRQSLGQGLEFLIYFQGNSAPDKSGLPSDRFSAERTGGSVSTLTIQRTQQEDSAVYLCASSLVMGEQRQYFGPGTRLTVT.

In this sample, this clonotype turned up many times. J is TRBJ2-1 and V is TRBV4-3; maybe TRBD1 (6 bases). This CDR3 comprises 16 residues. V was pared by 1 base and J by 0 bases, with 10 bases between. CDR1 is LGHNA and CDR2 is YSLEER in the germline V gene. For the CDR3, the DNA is TGCGCCAGCAGCCAAGCAGGGGTAAGCTCCTACAATGAGCAGTTCTTC. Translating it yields CASSQAGVSSYNEQFF.

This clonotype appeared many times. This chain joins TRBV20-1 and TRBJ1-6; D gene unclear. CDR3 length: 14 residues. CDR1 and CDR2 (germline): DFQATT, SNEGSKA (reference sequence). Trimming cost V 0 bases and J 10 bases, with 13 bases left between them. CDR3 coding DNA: TGCAGTGCTAGAGAGATCCCCCCGCGCTCACCCCTCCACTTT. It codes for CSAREIPPRSPLHF.

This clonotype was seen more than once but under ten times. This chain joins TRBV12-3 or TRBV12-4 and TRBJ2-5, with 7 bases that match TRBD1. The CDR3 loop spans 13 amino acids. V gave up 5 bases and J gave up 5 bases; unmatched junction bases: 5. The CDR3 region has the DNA TGTGCCAGCAGTACTACAGGGGTGGAGACCCAGTACTTC. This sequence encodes CASSTTGVETQYF.

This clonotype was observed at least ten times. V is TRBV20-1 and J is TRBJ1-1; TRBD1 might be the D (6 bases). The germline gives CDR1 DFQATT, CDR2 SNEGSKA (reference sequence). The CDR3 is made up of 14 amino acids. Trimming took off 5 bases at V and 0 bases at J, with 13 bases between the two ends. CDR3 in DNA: TGCAGTGCTCATACCGGACAGCTGAACACTGAAGCTTTCTTT. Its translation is CSAHTGQLNTEAFF.

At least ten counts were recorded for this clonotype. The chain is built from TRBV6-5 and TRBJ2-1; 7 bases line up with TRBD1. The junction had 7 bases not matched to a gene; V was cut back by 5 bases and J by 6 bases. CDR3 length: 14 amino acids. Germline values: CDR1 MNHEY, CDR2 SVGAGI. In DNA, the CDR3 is TGTGCCAGCAGTCGCCTTGACAGGGCCAATGAGCAGTTCTTC. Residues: CASSRLDRANEQFF.

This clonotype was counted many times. CDR3 loop: CSVEAPGLILFF. The CDR3, as DNA: TGCAGCGTTGAGGCCCCGGGACTGATCCTCTTCTTT. The V gene is TRBV29-1, the J gene TRBJ1-1, with D possibly matching TRBD1 (5 bases). The CDR3 has 12 residues. Trimming stripped 3 bases from V and 14 bases from J, with 19 bases between. CDR1 and CDR2 from the germline V gene are SQVTM and ANQGSEA.

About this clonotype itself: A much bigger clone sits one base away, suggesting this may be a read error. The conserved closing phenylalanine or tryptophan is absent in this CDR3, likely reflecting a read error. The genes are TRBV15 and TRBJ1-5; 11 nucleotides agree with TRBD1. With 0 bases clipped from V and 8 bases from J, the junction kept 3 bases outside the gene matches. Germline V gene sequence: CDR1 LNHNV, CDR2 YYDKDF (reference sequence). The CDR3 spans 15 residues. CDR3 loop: CATSRDQGQGEPQHC. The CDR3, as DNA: TGTGCCACCAGCAGAGATCAGGGACAGGGGGAGCCCCAGCATTGT.